This TCR beta chain was captured by sequencing in a study of blood T cell dynamics during melanoma immunotherapy. Study-level information: Standard first-line treatment here was pembrolizumab or nivolumab plus ipilimumab in metastatic melanoma.

The data were produced by immunoSEQ multiplex PCR, yet TCRdb's version contains in-frame clones alone and is incomplete. The sample lists roughly 5,400 clones, 70% to 90% occurring once. The V gene lost 5 bases and the J gene lost 2 bases, with 28 bases spanning the gap. Germline CDR1 LNHDA, CDR2 SQIVND (reference sequence). The CDR3 is 20 amino acids. The time point: pre-treatment baseline. This chain connects TRBV19 to TRBJ1-5; a weak D match, TRBD1 (5 bases). This specimen was blood, taken from a patient treated with checkpoint blockade. This clonotype was obtained from a human donor with melanoma. The CDR3 nucleotides read TGTGCCAGTAGTCCGCCACGGGCAGGGAGAGGCGTAGTCGGCAATCAGCCCCAGCATTTT. This translates into CASSPPRAGRGVVGNQPQHF.